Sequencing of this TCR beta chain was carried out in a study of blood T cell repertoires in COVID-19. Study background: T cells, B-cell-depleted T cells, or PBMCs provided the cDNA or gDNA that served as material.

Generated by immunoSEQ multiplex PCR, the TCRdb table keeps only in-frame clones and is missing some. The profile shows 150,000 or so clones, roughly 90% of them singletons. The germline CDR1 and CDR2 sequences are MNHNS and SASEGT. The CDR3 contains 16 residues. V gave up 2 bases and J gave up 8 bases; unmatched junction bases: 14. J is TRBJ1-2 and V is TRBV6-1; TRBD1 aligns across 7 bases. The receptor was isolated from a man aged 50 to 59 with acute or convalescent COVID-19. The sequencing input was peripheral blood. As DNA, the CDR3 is TGTGCCAGCAGTGAATCATATAGGGGGCTCTTAGGCGGCTACACCTTC. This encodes CASSESYRGLLGGYTF.